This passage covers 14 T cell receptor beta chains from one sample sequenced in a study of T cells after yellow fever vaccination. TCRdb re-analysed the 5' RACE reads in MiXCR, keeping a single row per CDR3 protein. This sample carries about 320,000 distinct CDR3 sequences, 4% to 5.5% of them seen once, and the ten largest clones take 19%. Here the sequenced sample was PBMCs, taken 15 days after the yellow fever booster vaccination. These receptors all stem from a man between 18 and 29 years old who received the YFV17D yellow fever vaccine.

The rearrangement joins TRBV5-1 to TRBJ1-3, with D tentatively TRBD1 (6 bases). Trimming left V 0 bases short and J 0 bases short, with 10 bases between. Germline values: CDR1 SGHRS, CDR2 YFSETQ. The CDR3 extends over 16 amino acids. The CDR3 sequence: CASSLVGGNSGNTIYF. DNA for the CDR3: TGCGCCAGCAGCTTGGTCGGGGGCAACTCTGGAAACACCATATATTTT. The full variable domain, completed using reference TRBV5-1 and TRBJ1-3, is KAGVTQTPRYLIKTRGQQVTLSCSPISGHRSVSWYQQTPGQGLQFLFEYFSETQRNKGNFPGRFSGRQFSNSRSEMNVSTLELGDSALYLCASSLVGGNSGNTIYFGEGSWLTVV.

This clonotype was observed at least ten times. DNA of the CDR3: TGTGCCATCAGTGAGTTGGCCGGGACAGAATTCAATGAGCAGTTCTTC. As protein: CAISELAGTEFNEQFF. This chain connects TRBV10-3 to TRBJ2-1, with TRBD1 identical over 7 bases. CDR1 and CDR2 (germline): ENHRY, SYGVKD. The V and J ends lost 1 base and 6 bases, in that order; junction bases with no gene match: 9. The CDR3 runs to 16 residues.

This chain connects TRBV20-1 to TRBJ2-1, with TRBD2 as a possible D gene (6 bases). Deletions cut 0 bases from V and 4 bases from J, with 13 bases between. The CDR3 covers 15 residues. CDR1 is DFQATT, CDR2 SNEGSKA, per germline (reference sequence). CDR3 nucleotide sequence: TGCAGTGCTAGAGAGGGCCAGCGGGCATACAATGAGCAGTTCTTC. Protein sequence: CSAREGQRAYNEQFF.

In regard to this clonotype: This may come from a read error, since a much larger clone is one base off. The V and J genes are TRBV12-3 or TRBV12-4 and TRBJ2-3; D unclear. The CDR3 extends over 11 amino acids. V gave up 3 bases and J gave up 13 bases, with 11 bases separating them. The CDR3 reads CASSLANAKYF. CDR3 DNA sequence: TGTGCCAGCAGTTTGGCGAATGCGAAGTATTTT.

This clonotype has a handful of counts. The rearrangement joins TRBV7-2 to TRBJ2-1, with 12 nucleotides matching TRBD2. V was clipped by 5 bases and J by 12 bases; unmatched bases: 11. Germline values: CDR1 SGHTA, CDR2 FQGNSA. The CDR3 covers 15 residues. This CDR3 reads CASSPAASGGGRQFF. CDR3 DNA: TGTGCCAGCAGCCCCGCTGCTAGCGGGGGGGGAAGGCAGTTCTTC. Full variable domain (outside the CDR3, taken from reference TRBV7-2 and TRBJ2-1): GAGVSQSPSNKVTEKGKDVELRCDPISGHTALYWYRQSLGQGLEFLIYFQGNSAPDKSGLPSDRFSAERTGGSVSTLTIQRTQQEDSAVYLCASSPAASGGGRQFFGPGTRLTVL.

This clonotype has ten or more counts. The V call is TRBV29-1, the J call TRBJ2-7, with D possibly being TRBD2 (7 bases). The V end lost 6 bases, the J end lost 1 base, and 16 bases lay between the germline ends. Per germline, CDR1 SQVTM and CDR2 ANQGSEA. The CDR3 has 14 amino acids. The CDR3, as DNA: TGCAGCGTGGGAAAACAGGGACTATCCTACGAGCAGTACTTC. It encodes CSVGKQGLSYEQYF.

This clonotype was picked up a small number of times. CDR3 nucleotides: TGTGCCAGCACGGCGACGGCCGTTCGAAATACGCAGTATTTT. The encoded protein is CASTATAVRNTQYF. The rearrangement uses TRBV7-2 and TRBJ2-3; D gene unclear. Germline V CDR1 and CDR2: SGHTA, FQGNSA. Deletions cut 7 bases from V and 7 bases from J, with 18 bases between. The CDR3 runs 14 residues.

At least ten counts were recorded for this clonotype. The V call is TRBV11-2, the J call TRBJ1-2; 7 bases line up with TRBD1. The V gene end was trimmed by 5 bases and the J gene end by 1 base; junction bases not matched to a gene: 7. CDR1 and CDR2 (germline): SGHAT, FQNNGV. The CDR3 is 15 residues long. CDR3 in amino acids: CASSRLTGINYGYTF. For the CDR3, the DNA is TGTGCCAGCAGCCGACTGACAGGGATTAACTATGGCTACACCTTC.

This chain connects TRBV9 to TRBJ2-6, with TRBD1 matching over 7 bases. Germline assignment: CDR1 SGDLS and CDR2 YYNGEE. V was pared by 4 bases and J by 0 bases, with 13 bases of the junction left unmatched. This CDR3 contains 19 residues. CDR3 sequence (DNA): TGTGCCAGCAGCCTCACCCGGGACAGACCTGACTCTGGGGCCAACGTCCTGACTTTC. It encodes CASSLTRDRPDSGANVLTF. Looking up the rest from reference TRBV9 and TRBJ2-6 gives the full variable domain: DSGVTQTPKHLITATGQRVTLRCSPRSGDLSVYWYQQSLDQGLQFLIQYYNGEERAKGNILERFSAQQFPDLHSELNLSSLELGDSALYFCASSLTRDRPDSGANVLTFGAGSRLTVL.

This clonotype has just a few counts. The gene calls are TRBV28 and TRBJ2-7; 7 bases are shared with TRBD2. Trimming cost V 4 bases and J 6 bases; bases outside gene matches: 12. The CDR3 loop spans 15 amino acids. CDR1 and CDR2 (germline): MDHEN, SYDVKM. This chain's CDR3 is CASSSPGLDSREQYV. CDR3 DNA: TGTGCCAGCAGTTCCCCCGGACTAGATTCACGCGAGCAGTACGTC.

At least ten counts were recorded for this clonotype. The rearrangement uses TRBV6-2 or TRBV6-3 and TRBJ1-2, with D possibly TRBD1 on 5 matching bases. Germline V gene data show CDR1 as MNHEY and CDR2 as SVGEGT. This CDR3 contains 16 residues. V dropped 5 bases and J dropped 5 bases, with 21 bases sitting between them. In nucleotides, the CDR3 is TGTGCCAGCAGTCTCTCCACAGGACATCTCCAGTATGGCTACACCTTC. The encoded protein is CASSLSTGHLQYGYTF.

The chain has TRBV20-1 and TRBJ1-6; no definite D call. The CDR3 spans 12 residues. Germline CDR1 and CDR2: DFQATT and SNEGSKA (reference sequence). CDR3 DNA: TGCAGGTCAGGAGGAATCAATTCACCCCTCCACTTT. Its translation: CRSGGINSPLHF.

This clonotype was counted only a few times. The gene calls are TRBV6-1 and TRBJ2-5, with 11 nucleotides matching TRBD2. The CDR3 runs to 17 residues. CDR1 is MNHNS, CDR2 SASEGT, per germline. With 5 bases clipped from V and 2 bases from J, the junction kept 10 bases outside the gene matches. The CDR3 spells CASSPRIAGGGQETQYF. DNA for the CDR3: TGTGCCAGCAGTCCACGGATAGCGGGGGGGGGTCAAGAGACCCAGTACTTC.

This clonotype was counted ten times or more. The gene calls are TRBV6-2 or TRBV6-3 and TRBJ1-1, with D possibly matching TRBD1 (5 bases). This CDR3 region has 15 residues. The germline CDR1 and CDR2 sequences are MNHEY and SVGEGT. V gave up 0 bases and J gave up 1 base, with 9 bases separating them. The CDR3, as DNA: TGTGCCAGCAGTTACTCGAGTACAGGGAACACTGAAGCTTTCTTT. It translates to CASSYSSTGNTEAFF.